These T cell receptor beta chains were read from a single sample in a study of OX40 agonist ivuxolimab in advanced cancers. Assay: immunoSEQ multiplex PCR; the TCRdb copy retains only in-frame clones and omits some. This sample has some 30,000 clones, with around 92% found just once. The material sequenced was CD4+ or CD8+ T cells sorted from blood, taken in a trial of the OX40 agonist ivuxolimab. The receptors originated from an adult with an advanced solid tumor such as melanoma, head and neck, liver or kidney cancer. CDR3s include the opening cysteine and the closing phenylalanine or tryptophan. A D gene is named only where the DNA matches it firmly. Some rows mark clone size as missing; the rest say once, few, many or name a class of expanded clone.

clone size: NA; V gene: TRBV12-5; J gene: TRBJ2-1; D gene: NA; CDR3 DNA: TGTGCTAGTGGTTTGGTACACAATGAGCAGTTCTTC; CDR3 protein: CASGLVHNEQFF
clone size: once; V gene: TRBV4-3; J gene: TRBJ1-4; D gene: NA; CDR3 DNA: TGCGCCAGCAGCCGTCATACAGGGCGTAATGAAAAACTGTTTTTT; CDR3 protein: CASSRHTGRNEKLFF
clone size: once; V gene: TRBV13; J gene: TRBJ2-3; D gene: NA; CDR3 DNA: TGTGCCAGCAGGCGAGGTCAAGGGACAGATACGCAGTATTTT; CDR3 protein: CASRRGQGTDTQYF
clone size: NA; V gene: TRBV5-6; J gene: TRBJ2-3; D gene: NA; CDR3 DNA: TGTGCCAGCAGCTTGGCCGAGAGACTAGTTTTAGATACGCAGTATTTT; CDR3 protein: CASSLAERLVLDTQYF
clone size: NA; V gene: TRBV19; J gene: TRBJ2-2; D gene: TRBD2; CDR3 DNA: TGTGCCAGTAGTATTACTAGCGGGGCAGACACCGGGGAGCTGTTTTTT; CDR3 protein: CASSITSGADTGELFF
clone size: NA; V gene: TRBV7-2; J gene: TRBJ2-1; D gene: TRBD2; CDR3 DNA: TGTGCCAGCAGCTCACTTGCGGGGGATGAGCAGTTCTTC; CDR3 protein: CASSSLAGDEQFF
clone size: NA; V gene: TRBV7-9; J gene: TRBJ2-7; D gene: NA; CDR3 DNA: TGTGCCAGCAGCCCTAACCACGAGCAGTACTTC; CDR3 protein: CASSPNHEQYF
clone size: once; V gene: TRBV27; J gene: TRBJ2-3; D gene: TRBD2; CDR3 DNA: TGTGCCAGCAGTTTGTTTCCTAGCGGGAGCACAGATACGCAGTATTTT; CDR3 protein: CASSLFPSGSTDTQYF
clone size: NA; V gene: TRBV9; J gene: TRBJ2-1; D gene: NA; CDR3 DNA: TGTGCCAGCAGCGTAGTATCGTCACAAAGCAATGAGCAGTTCTTC; CDR3 protein: CASSVVSSQSNEQFF
clone size: NA; V gene: TRBV7-9; J gene: TRBJ1-4; D gene: NA; CDR3 DNA: TGTGCCAGCAGCCGAACAGGGTTCTCAAGCCTAACTAATGAAAAACTGTTTTTT; CDR3 protein: CASSRTGFSSLTNEKLFF
clone size: NA; V gene: TRBV5-1; J gene: TRBJ1-1; D gene: NA; CDR3 DNA: TGCGCCAGCAGCTTGGCTAAGAACACTGAAGCTTTCTTT; CDR3 protein: CASSLAKNTEAFF
clone size: NA; V gene: TRBV5-6; J gene: TRBJ1-5; D gene: NA; CDR3 DNA: TGTGCCAGCAGCTCGGGACGGGCAAATCAGCCCCAGCATTTT; CDR3 protein: CASSSGRANQPQHF
clone size: once; V gene: TRBV28; J gene: TRBJ2-4; D gene: TRBD2; CDR3 DNA: TGTGCCAGCAGGTCGGGACTACTACTAGCCAAAAACATTCAGTACTTC; CDR3 protein: CASRSGLLLAKNIQYF
clone size: once; V gene: TRBV6-5; J gene: TRBJ1-2; D gene: NA; CDR3 DNA: TGTGCCAGTAGCCTGAGGGGACGGACTAACTATGGCTACACCTTC; CDR3 protein: CASSLRGRTNYGYTF
clone size: NA; V gene: TRBV19; J gene: TRBJ2-7; D gene: NA; CDR3 DNA: TGTGCCAGTAGTGCACTCCGGGACGGCTCCTACGAGCAGTACTTC; CDR3 protein: CASSALRDGSYEQYF
clone size: NA; V gene: TRBV29-1; J gene: TRBJ2-7; D gene: TRBD1; CDR3 DNA: TGCAGCGTCCTGGGACAGGCGAACGAGCAGTACTTC; CDR3 protein: CSVLGQANEQYF
clone size: NA; V gene: TRBV5-6; J gene: TRBJ2-1; D gene: NA; CDR3 DNA: TGTGCCAGCAGCTTGGGAAGCAATGAGCAGTTCTTC; CDR3 protein: CASSLGSNEQFF
clone size: NA; V gene: TRBV6-1; J gene: TRBJ2-1; D gene: TRBD1; CDR3 DNA: TGTGCCAGCAGTGAAGGGACAGGCTCCTACAATGAGCAGTTCTTC; CDR3 protein: CASSEGTGSYNEQFF
clone size: NA; V gene: TRBV5-1; J gene: TRBJ1-1; D gene: NA; CDR3 DNA: TGCGCCAGCAGCGCCGCAGGGGTCCCGGAAGCTTTCTTT; CDR3 protein: CASSAAGVPEAFF
clone size: few; V gene: TRBV4-3; J gene: TRBJ2-3; D gene: TRBD2; CDR3 DNA: TGCGCCAGCAGCCAAGAAAAGTTAGCGGGGGCAACGCAGTATTTT; CDR3 protein: CASSQEKLAGATQYF
clone size: NA; V gene: TRBV27; J gene: TRBJ2-5; D gene: NA; CDR3 DNA: TGTGCCAGCAGCCCTTGGACAGCGGAGACCCAGTACTTC; CDR3 protein: CASSPWTAETQYF
clone size: NA; V gene: TRBV6-6; J gene: TRBJ2-7; D gene: NA; CDR3 DNA: TGTGCCAGCAGGGCTGCGGGACACTCCCGGGACGAGCAGTACTTC; CDR3 protein: CASRAAGHSRDEQYF
clone size: NA; V gene: TRBV28; J gene: TRBJ2-1; D gene: NA; CDR3 DNA: TGTGCCAGCAGAATACAGGGGGTCCTCGATCGGGGAGGGAACGTCAATGAGCAGTTCTTC; CDR3 protein: CASRIQGVLDRGGNVNEQFF
clone size: NA; V gene: TRBV7-3; J gene: TRBJ2-5; D gene: NA; CDR3 DNA: TGTGCCAGCAGCTTATGGCGGGTAGACTTCCAAGAGACCCAGTACTTC; CDR3 protein: CASSLWRVDFQETQYF
clone size: few; V gene: TRBV27; J gene: TRBJ2-2; D gene: NA; CDR3 DNA: TGTGCCAGCCTTTCGAGGGCCGGGGAGCTGTTTTTT; CDR3 protein: CASLSRAGELFF